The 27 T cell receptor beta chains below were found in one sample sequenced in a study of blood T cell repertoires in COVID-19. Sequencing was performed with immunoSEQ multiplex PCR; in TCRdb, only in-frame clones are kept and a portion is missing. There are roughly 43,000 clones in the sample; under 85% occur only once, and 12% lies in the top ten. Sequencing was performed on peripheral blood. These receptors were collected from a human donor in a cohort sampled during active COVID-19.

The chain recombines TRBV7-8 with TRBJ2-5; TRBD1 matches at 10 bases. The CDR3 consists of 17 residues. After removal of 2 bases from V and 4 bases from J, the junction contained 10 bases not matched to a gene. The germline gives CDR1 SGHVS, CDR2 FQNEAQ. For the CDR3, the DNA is TGTGCCAGCAGCTTACCAACGACAGGGGGCTTTGGAGAGACCCAGTACTTC. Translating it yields CASSLPTTGGFGETQYF.

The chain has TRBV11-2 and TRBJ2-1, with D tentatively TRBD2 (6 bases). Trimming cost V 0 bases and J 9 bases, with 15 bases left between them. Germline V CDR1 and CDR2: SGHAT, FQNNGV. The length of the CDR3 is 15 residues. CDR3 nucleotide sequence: TGTGCCAGCAGCTTAGAGCGGGGTGGGGTGTTTGAGCAGTTCTTC. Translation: CASSLERGGVFEQFF.

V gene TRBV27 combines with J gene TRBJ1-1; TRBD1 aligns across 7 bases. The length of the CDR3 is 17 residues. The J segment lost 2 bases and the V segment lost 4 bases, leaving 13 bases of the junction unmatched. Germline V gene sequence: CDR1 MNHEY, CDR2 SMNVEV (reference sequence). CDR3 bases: TGTGCCAGCAGTTCCAGAATCGGGTGGGACAGTAACACTGAAGCTTTCTTT. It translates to CASSSRIGWDSNTEAFF.

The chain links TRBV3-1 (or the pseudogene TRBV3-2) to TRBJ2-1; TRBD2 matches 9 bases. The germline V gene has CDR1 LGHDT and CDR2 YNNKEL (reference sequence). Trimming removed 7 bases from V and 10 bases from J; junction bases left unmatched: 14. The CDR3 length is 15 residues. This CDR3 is CASTTTSGGAEEQFF. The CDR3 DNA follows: TGTGCCAGCACCACGACTAGCGGTGGGGCAGAGGAGCAGTTCTTC.

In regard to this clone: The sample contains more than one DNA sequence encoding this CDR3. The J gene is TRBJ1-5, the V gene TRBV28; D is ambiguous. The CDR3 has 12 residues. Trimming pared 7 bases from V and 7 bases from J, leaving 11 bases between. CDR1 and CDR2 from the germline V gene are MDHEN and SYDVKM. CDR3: CASTPRAQPQHF. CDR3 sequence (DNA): TGTGCCAGCACTCCGCGGGCACAGCCCCAGCATTTT.

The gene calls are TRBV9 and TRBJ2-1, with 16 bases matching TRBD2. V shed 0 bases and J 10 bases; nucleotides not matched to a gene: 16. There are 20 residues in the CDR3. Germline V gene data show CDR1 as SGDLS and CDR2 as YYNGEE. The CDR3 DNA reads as TGTGCCAGCAGCGTAGTTGAGGGACTAGCGGGGGGGCCGGGTTTAGTCGAGCAGTTCTTC. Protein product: CASSVVEGLAGGPGLVEQFF.

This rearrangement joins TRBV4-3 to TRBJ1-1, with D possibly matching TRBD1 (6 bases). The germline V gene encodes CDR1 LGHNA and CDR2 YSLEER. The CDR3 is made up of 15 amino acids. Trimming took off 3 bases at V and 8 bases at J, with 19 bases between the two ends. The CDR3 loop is CASSHKTSGGKEAFF. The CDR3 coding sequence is TGCGCCAGCAGCCACAAGACTTCGGGGGGCAAGGAAGCTTTCTTT.

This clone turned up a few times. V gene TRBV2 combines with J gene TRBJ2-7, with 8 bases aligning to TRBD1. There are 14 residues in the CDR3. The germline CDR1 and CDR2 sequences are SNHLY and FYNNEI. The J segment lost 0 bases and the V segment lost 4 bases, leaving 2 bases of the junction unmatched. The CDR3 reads CASSVQGASYEQYF. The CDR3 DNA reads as TGTGCCAGCAGTGTTCAGGGGGCCTCCTACGAGCAGTACTTC.

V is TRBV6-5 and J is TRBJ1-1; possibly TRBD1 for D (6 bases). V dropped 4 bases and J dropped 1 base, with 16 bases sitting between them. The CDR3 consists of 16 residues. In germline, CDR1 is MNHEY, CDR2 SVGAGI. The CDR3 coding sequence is TGTGCCAGCAGTTCTCCTGGGGGCGGGCGGAACACTGAAGCTTTCTTT. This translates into CASSSPGGGRNTEAFF.

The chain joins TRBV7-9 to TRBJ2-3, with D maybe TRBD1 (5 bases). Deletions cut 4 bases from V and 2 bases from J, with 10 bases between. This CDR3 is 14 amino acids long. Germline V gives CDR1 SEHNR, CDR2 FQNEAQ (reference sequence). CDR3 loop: CASSSRQITDTQYF. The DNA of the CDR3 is TGTGCCAGCAGCTCTCGACAGATCACAGATACGCAGTATTTT.

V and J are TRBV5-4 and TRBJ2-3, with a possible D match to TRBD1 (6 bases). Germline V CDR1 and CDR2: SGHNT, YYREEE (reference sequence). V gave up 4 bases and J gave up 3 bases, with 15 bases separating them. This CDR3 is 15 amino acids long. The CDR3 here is CASSPTTGFTDTQYF. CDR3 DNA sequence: TGTGCCAGCAGCCCCACCACAGGGTTTACAGATACGCAGTATTTT.

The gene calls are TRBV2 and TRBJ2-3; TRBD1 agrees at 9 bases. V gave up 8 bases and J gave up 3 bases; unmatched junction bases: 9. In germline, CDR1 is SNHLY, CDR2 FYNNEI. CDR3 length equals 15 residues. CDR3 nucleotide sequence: TGTGCCAGCCGTTACCGACAGGGGGGAACAGATACGCAGTATTTT. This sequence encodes CASRYRQGGTDTQYF.

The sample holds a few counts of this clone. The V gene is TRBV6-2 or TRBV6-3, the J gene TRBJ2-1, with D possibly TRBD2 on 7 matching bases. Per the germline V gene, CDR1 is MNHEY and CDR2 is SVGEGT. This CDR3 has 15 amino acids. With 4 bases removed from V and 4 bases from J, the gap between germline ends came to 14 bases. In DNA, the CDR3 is TGTGCCAGCAGTTTAGGGCGGGGGCTGTACAATGAGCAGTTCTTC. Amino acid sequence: CASSLGRGLYNEQFF.

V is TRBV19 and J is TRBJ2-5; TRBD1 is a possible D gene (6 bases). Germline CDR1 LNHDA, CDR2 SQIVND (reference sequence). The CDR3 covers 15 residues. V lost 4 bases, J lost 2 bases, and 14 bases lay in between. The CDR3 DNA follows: TGTGCCAGTAGTACCGAGACAGGTAGACAAGAGACCCAGTACTTC. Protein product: CASSTETGRQETQYF.

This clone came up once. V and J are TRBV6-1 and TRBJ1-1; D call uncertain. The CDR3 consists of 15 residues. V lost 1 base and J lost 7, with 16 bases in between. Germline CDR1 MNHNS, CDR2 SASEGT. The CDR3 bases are TGTGCCAGCAGTGAAGGCCCAGGCACTGGATTTGAAGCTTTCTTT. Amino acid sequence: CASSEGPGTGFEAFF.

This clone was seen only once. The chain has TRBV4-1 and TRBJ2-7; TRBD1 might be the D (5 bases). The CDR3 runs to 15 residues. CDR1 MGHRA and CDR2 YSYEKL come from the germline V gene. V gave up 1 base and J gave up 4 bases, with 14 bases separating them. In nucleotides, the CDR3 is TGCGCCAGCAGCCAAGGACAGTGGATATCGTACGAGCAGTACTTC. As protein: CASSQGQWISYEQYF.

This chain's CDR3 is CASSSQGSQGTQYF. The CDR3 DNA is TGTGCCAGCAGTTCACAGGGGTCCCAGGGGACCCAGTACTTC. The gene calls are TRBV6-5 and TRBJ2-5; the match to TRBD1 covers 7 bases. The CDR3 totals 14 residues. The V gene's germline CDR1 is MNHEY and CDR2 SVGAGI. Germline trimming cut 4 bases from V and 7 bases from J; bases unmatched to any gene: 9.

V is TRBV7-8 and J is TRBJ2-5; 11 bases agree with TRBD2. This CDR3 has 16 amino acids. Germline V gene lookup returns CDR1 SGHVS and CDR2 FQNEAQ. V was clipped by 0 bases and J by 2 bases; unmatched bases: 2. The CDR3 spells CASSLASGGGQETQYF. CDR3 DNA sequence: TGTGCCAGCAGCTTAGCTAGCGGGGGGGGTCAAGAGACCCAGTACTTC.

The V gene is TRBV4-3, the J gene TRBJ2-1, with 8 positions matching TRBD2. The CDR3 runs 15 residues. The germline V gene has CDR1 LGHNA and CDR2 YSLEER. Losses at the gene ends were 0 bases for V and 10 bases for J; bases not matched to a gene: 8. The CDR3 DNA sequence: TGCGCCAGCAGCCAAGATAGAACTAGCGGTCGGGAGCAGTTCTTC. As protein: CASSQDRTSGREQFF.

The CDR3 DNA sequence: TGTGCCAGCAGCTTGGTGCTACACCAAGAGACCCAGTACTTC. The encoded protein is CASSLVLHQETQYF. V gene TRBV5-4 combines with J gene TRBJ2-5; D gene unclear. Germline V gene data show CDR1 as SGHNT and CDR2 as YYREEE (reference sequence). V was pared by 0 bases and J by 0 bases, with 6 bases between. The CDR3 is 14 amino acids.

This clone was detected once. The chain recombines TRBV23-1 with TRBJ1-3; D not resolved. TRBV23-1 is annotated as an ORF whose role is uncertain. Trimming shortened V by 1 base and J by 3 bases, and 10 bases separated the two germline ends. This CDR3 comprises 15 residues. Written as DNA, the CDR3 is TGCGCCAGCAGTCAATTTCGGGGATTTGGAAACACCATATATTTT. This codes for CASSQFRGFGNTIYF.

The CDR3 nucleotides are TGTGCCAGCAGCCAAGGCGCGGGGGGCTACCCCGATACGCAGTATTTT. This sequence encodes CASSQGAGGYPDTQYF. The gene calls are TRBV3-1 (or the pseudogene TRBV3-2) and TRBJ2-3; 8 positions match TRBD2. Trimming at V came to 1 base and at J to 6 bases, leaving 9 bases not matched to a gene. The germline CDR1 and CDR2 sequences are LGHDT and YNNKEL (reference sequence). This CDR3 comprises 16 residues.

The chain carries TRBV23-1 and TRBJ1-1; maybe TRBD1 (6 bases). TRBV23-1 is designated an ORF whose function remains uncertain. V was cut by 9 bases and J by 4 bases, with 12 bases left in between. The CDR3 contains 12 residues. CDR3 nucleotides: TGCGCCAGAAGGGGGGGTGGCACTGAAGCTTTCTTT. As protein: CARRGGGTEAFF.

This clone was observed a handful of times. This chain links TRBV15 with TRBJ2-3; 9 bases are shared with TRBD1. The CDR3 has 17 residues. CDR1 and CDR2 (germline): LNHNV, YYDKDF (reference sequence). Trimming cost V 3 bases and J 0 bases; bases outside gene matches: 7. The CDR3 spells CATSRLQGAQSTDTQYF. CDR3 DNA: TGTGCCACCAGCAGGCTACAGGGGGCCCAAAGCACAGATACGCAGTATTTT.

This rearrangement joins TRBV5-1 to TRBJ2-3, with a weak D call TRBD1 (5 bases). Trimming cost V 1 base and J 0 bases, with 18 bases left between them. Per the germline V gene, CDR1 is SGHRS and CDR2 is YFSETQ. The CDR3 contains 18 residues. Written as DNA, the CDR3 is TGCGCCAGCAGCTTGAGGGGCCTTGGCGGACCTAGCACAGATACGCAGTATTTT. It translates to CASSLRGLGGPSTDTQYF.

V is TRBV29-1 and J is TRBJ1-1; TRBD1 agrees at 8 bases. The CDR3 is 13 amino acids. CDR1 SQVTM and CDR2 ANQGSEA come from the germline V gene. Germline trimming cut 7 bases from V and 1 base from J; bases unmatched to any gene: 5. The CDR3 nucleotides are TGCAGCGGACAGGGGTCCCAGAACACTGAAGCTTTCTTT. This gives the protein CSGQGSQNTEAFF. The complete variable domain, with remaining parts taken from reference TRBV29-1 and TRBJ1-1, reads SAVISQKPSRDICQRGTSLTIQCQVDSQVTMMFWYRQQPGQSLTLIATANQGSEATYESGFVIDKFPISRPNLTFSTLTVSNMSPEDSSIYLCSGQGSQNTEAFFGQGTRLTVV.

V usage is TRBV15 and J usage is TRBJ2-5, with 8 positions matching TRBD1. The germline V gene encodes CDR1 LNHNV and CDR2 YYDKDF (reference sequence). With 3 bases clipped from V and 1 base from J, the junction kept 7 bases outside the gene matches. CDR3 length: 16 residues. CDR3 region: CATSSRRDRPQETQYF. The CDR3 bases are TGTGCCACCAGCAGTCGCCGGGACAGGCCCCAAGAGACCCAGTACTTC.